One and the same sample provided the 27 T cell receptor beta chains below, sequenced in a study of shared clonotypes between healthy human individuals. Assay used: immunoSEQ multiplex PCR; TCRdb lists only in-frame clones, some missing. The profile shows about 2.5 million clones, approximately 90% of them singletons. The sequencing sample was made of naive CD4+ T cells from PBMCs. As for subset: CD45RA+ positively selected. The receptor set was obtained from a man younger than 35 in good health. Some clones in this sample may be carry-over from other donors' samples.

The chain uses TRBV28 and TRBJ2-1; 8 bases agree with TRBD2. The trim removed 5 bases at V and 1 base at J, leaving 1 base unmatched. Germline V gives CDR1 MDHEN, CDR2 SYDVKM. The CDR3 extends over 14 amino acids. CDR3 residues: CASSKRESYNEQFF. The CDR3 DNA sequence: TGTGCCAGCAGTAAGCGGGAGTCCTACAATGAGCAGTTCTTC.

V usage is TRBV5-6 and J usage is TRBJ1-2, with D unresolved. The CDR3 loop spans 17 amino acids. In germline, CDR1 is SGHDT, CDR2 YYEEEE. V was shortened by 3 bases and J by 4 bases, with 22 bases between the two germline ends. CDR3 residues: CASSSREASYDPYGYTF. In DNA, the CDR3 is TGTGCCAGCAGCTCCCGCGAGGCCAGCTATGACCCCTATGGCTACACCTTC.

V usage is TRBV9 and J usage is TRBJ2-3, with TRBD2 identical over 8 bases. The CDR3 covers 14 residues. Germline V gives CDR1 SGDLS, CDR2 YYNGEE. V lost 5 bases, J lost 2 bases, and 4 bases stayed unmatched. The CDR3 here is CASSGLASTDTQYF. CDR3 in DNA: TGTGCCAGCAGTGGACTAGCCTCCACAGATACGCAGTATTTT.

As to this clone: Within the sample, other DNA sequences also encode this same CDR3. The DNA of the CDR3 is TGTGCCAGCAGCTTAACGGGGGACGAGCAGTACTTC. As protein: CASSLTGDEQYF. The rearrangement uses TRBV11-2 and TRBJ2-7, with a tentative D call TRBD2 (6 bases). The CDR3 has 12 amino acids. V lost 2 bases, J lost 5 bases, and 7 bases lay in between. CDR1 is SGHAT and CDR2 is FQNNGV in the germline V gene.

The chain joins TRBV2 to TRBJ2-7; no definite D call. This CDR3 region has 14 residues. Germline V lookup: CDR1 SNHLY, CDR2 FYNNEI. The V gene lost 3 bases and the J gene lost 4 bases, with 13 bases spanning the gap. For the CDR3, the DNA is TGTGCCAGCAGTGATAAGGGCGGACCATACGAGCAGTACTTC. As protein: CASSDKGGPYEQYF.

The rearrangement links TRBV5-5 to TRBJ2-3; D not resolved. Looked up from germline, CDR1 is SGHKS and CDR2 is YYEKEE (reference sequence). This CDR3 has 12 amino acids. The germline V and J ends were trimmed by 0 bases and 5 bases, with 4 bases remaining between them. CDR3 loop: CASSLAGDTQYF. CDR3 coding DNA: TGTGCCAGCAGCTTGGCCGGAGATACGCAGTATTTT.

The J gene is TRBJ1-5, the V gene TRBV27; no clear D. V was clipped by 11 bases and J by 0 bases, with 14 bases between them. Per germline, CDR1 MNHEY and CDR2 SMNVEV (reference sequence). The CDR3 runs 14 residues. The CDR3: CAAVGRYSNQPQHF. DNA for the CDR3: TGTGCCGCCGTAGGGCGATATAGCAATCAGCCCCAGCATTTT.

The chain is built from TRBV10-3 and TRBJ2-2; possibly TRBD2 for D (5 bases). The CDR3 length is 16 residues. The V gene lost 8 bases and the J gene lost 0 bases, with 16 bases spanning the gap. The germline CDR1 and CDR2 sequences are ENHRY and SYGVKD. The CDR3 loop reads CAIGRARVTNTGELFF. The CDR3 DNA sequence: TGTGCCATCGGGAGAGCCCGGGTCACGAACACCGGGGAGCTGTTTTTT.

V gene TRBV11-3 combines with J gene TRBJ1-5; TRBD1 agrees at 12 bases. The CDR3 has 16 amino acids. Germline V CDR1 and CDR2: SGHNT, YENEEA. The trim removed 5 bases at V and 7 bases at J, leaving 9 bases unmatched. CDR3 residues: CASSPGTGGRGQPQHF. The CDR3 DNA reads as TGTGCCAGCAGCCCCGGGACAGGGGGCCGGGGCCAGCCCCAGCATTTT.

The chain carries TRBV4-1 and TRBJ2-1, with 7 bases lining up with TRBD2. V was clipped by 0 bases and J by 9 bases; unmatched bases: 11. CDR1 is MGHRA, CDR2 YSYEKL, per germline. This CDR3 region has 16 residues. CDR3 in DNA: TGCGCCAGCAGCCAAGATCGGGGGGAGGGCCAATTTGAGCAGTTCTTC. Translating gives CASSQDRGEGQFEQFF.

V is TRBV19 and J is TRBJ2-7, with 8 bases identical to TRBD2. Germline V lookup: CDR1 LNHDA, CDR2 SQIVND (reference sequence). The CDR3 consists of 14 residues. The J segment lost 2 bases and the V segment lost 9 bases, leaving 9 bases of the junction unmatched. The CDR3 nucleotides are TGTGCCAGCCAGTTAAAGCGGGGGACCTACGAGCAGTACTTC. This gives the protein CASQLKRGTYEQYF.

For the CDR3, the DNA is TGTGCCAGTAGTATGACTGGGATTGGCGGGAACTCCAATGAGCAGTTCTTC. Its translation is CASSMTGIGGNSNEQFF. This chain connects TRBV19 to TRBJ2-1; maybe TRBD2 (6 bases). The CDR3 extends over 17 amino acids. CDR1 and CDR2 (germline): LNHDA, SQIVND (reference sequence). Trimming cost V 3 bases and J 6 bases, with 21 bases left between them.

CDR3 nucleotides: TGTGCCAGCTCACCGGGCATTGCCGGAAACACCATATATTTT. It codes for CASSPGIAGNTIYF. This chain connects TRBV18 to TRBJ1-3; D unresolved. The CDR3 consists of 14 residues. V lost 3 bases to trimming and J lost 4 bases, with 10 bases between them. The germline gives CDR1 KGHSH, CDR2 LQKENI.

The rearrangement joins TRBV10-1 to TRBJ2-1, with 10 bases lining up with TRBD2. The V and J ends lost 6 bases and 6 bases, in that order; junction bases with no gene match: 5. CDR3 length: 14 residues. Germline assignment: CDR1 WNHNN and CDR2 SYGVQD (reference sequence). In DNA form, the CDR3 reads TGCGCCAGCAGAAGGGGACTAGCGCCCAATGAGCAGTTCTTC. Amino acids: CASRRGLAPNEQFF.

The chain uses TRBV19 and TRBJ2-3, with 13 bases that match TRBD2. The CDR3 length is 18 residues. Germline V CDR1 and CDR2: LNHDA, SQIVND (reference sequence). V shed 3 bases and J 5 bases; nucleotides not matched to a gene: 11. The CDR3 coding sequence is TGTGCCAGTAGTATCCCACCCGGACTAGCGGGAGCGGTAGATACGCAGTATTTT. This codes for CASSIPPGLAGAVDTQYF.

The chain links TRBV10-2 to TRBJ1-1, with a weak D call TRBD1 (6 bases). This CDR3 contains 15 residues. Germline CDR1 is WSHSY and CDR2 is SAAADI. V shed 0 bases and J shed 1 base, with 9 bases lying between them. The CDR3 nucleotides are TGCGCCAGCAGTGAGTCCAGGGGAAGGAACACTGAAGCTTTCTTT. It translates to CASSESRGRNTEAFF.

V usage is TRBV9 and J usage is TRBJ1-4; D is possibly TRBD1 (5 bases). V was shortened by 3 bases and J by 3 bases, with 9 bases between the two germline ends. From germline, CDR1 is SGDLS and CDR2 YYNGEE. The CDR3 length is 14 residues. The CDR3 DNA reads as TGTGCCAGCAGCGGGGGGGACTCTAATGAAAAACTGTTTTTT. It specifies CASSGGDSNEKLFF.

A word on this clone: Germline is not matched at one junction end, which may reflect a read error. The chain joins TRBV28 to TRBJ2-7; TRBD2 agrees at 11 bases. CDR1 is MDHEN, CDR2 SYDVKM, per germline. This CDR3 is built from 14 residues. The DNA of the CDR3 is TGTGCCAGCAGCTATAGCGGGAGGGCCTATGAGCAGTACTTC. Its translation is CASSYSGRAYEQYF.

The V call is TRBV2, the J call TRBJ1-1; 9 nucleotides align to TRBD1. This CDR3 region has 14 residues. Trimming removed 6 bases from V and 1 base from J; junction bases left unmatched: 3. Germline CDR1 and CDR2: SNHLY and FYNNEI. CDR3 DNA: TGTGCCAGCAGCAGGGACAGGGCGAACACTGAAGCTTTCTTT. Translated: CASSRDRANTEAFF.

This sequence joins TRBV5-1 and TRBJ2-7; a possible D gene is TRBD2 (6 bases). This CDR3 has 16 residues. CDR1 and CDR2 (germline): SGHRS, YFSETQ. Trimming took 6 bases from V and 2 from J, leaving 21 bases between them. The CDR3 protein is CASTPTPGASAYEQYF. CDR3 nucleotide sequence: TGCGCCAGCACCCCCACACCTGGGGCTAGCGCCTACGAGCAGTACTTC.

V gene TRBV9 combines with J gene TRBJ2-7; D unclear. Trimming took off 4 bases at V and 6 bases at J, with 11 bases between the two ends. The CDR3 is 12 amino acids. The germline CDR1 and CDR2 sequences are SGDLS and YYNGEE. CDR3 nucleotide sequence: TGTGCCAGCAGCCCACGGGTTGGCGAGCAGTACTTC. Encoded protein: CASSPRVGEQYF.

CDR3 residues: CSGGTLDGYTF. In DNA form, the CDR3 reads TGCAGCGGGGGCACATTGGATGGCTACACCTTC. The V and J genes are TRBV29-1 and TRBJ1-2; tentative D call: TRBD1 (5 bases). The germline gives CDR1 SQVTM, CDR2 ANQGSEA. This CDR3 region has 11 residues. V lost 7 bases to trimming and J lost 6 bases, with 12 bases between them. Complete variable domain (other parts from reference TRBV29-1 and TRBJ1-2): SAVISQKPSRDICQRGTSLTIQCQVDSQVTMMFWYRQQPGQSLTLIATANQGSEATYESGFVIDKFPISRPNLTFSTLTVSNMSPEDSSIYLCSGGTLDGYTFGSGTRLTVV.

The chain recombines TRBV28 with TRBJ2-1; D remains unclear. Trimming cost V 2 bases and J 5 bases, with 10 bases left between them. This CDR3 spans 14 amino acids. The V gene's germline CDR1 is MDHEN and CDR2 SYDVKM. The CDR3 DNA reads as TGTGCCAGCAGTTTACGAACCGGAGACAATGAGCAGTTCTTC. Its protein product is CASSLRTGDNEQFF. Using reference TRBV28 and TRBJ2-1 for the parts outside the CDR3, the full variable domain is DVKVTQSSRYLVKRTGEKVFLECVQDMDHENMFWYRQDPGLGLRLIYFSYDVKMKEKGDIPEGYSVSREKKERFSLILESASTNQTSMYLCASSLRTGDNEQFFGPGTRLTVL.

The chain combines TRBV27 with TRBJ2-3; no reliable D call. Germline V gene sequence: CDR1 MNHEY, CDR2 SMNVEV (reference sequence). The germline V and J ends were trimmed by 1 base and 0 bases, with 8 bases remaining between them. CDR3 size: 15 residues. The CDR3 reads CASSLWSTSTDTQYF. The DNA for the CDR3 is TGTGCCAGCAGTTTATGGTCTACTAGCACAGATACGCAGTATTTT.

The chain combines TRBV6-5 with TRBJ1-1; D unresolved. Germline CDR1 and CDR2: MNHEY and SVGAGI. V lost 10 bases and J lost 3, with 9 bases in between. This CDR3 comprises 11 residues. The CDR3, as DNA: TGTGCCATCCATCACGACACTGAAGCTTTCTTT. Translating gives CAIHHDTEAFF.

The V call is TRBV5-5, the J call TRBJ2-7, with D perhaps given as TRBD1 or TRBD2 (5 bases each). The V gene's germline CDR1 is SGHKS and CDR2 YYEKEE (reference sequence). The CDR3 runs 15 residues. The V end was cut by 4 bases, the J end by 0 bases, with 14 bases between. This chain's CDR3 is CASSHGTGSSYEQYF. For the CDR3, the DNA is TGTGCCAGCAGCCATGGGACGGGGAGCTCCTACGAGCAGTACTTC.

Note on this clone: The sample holds other DNA sequences that translate to the same CDR3. The genes are TRBV30 and TRBJ2-3; no clear D gene. The CDR3 extends over 13 amino acids. Germline CDR1 GTSNPN, CDR2 SVGIG (reference sequence). V was shortened by 1 base and J by 0 bases, with 5 bases between the two germline ends. DNA of the CDR3: TGTGCCTGGAGTGGGGGTAGCACAGATACGCAGTATTTT. It specifies CAWSGGSTDTQYF.